These 22 T cell receptor beta chains originate from one sample sequenced in a study of cytomegalovirus exposure and HLA in healthy donors. PCR employed 60 Vbeta and 13 Jbeta primers. The data were produced by immunoSEQ multiplex PCR, yet TCRdb's version contains in-frame clones alone and is incomplete. The sample holds more than 35,000 clones. Sample: PBMCs. Receptors originate from a young man in good health and CMV-seronegative.

In the case of this clone: One junction end does not reproduce the germline sequence, and a read error may be involved. The V call is TRBV7-7, the J call TRBJ2-5; weak D call: TRBD1 (5 bases). Germline V gene lookup returns CDR1 SSHAT and CDR2 FNYEAQ (reference sequence). The CDR3 loop spans 15 amino acids. CDR3 DNA: TGTGCCAGCAGCTTAGGTGGTCTTGGGGCAGAGAACCAGTACTTC. Residues: CASSLGGLGAENQYF.

V usage is TRBV4-1 and J usage is TRBJ1-4; D is unclear. Per the germline V gene, CDR1 is MGHRA and CDR2 is YSYEKL. V dropped 1 base and J dropped 8 bases, with 17 bases sitting between them. The CDR3 is 16 residues long. The CDR3 sequence: CASSQAVTAPWEKLFF. The DNA for the CDR3 is TGCGCCAGCAGCCAAGCGGTCACAGCCCCCTGGGAAAAACTGTTTTTT.

The chain combines TRBV6-5 with TRBJ2-2; TRBD2 might be the D (5 bases). The V and J ends lost 11 bases and 4 bases respectively, with 11 bases between them. The CDR3 runs to 12 residues. CDR1 and CDR2 from the germline V gene are MNHEY and SVGAGI. The CDR3 region is CAGERPTGELFF. In nucleotides, the CDR3 is TGTGCCGGGGAGAGACCCACCGGGGAGCTGTTTTTT.

V and J are TRBV2 and TRBJ2-7; the D gene is possibly TRBD1 (5 bases). Trimming took off 2 bases at V and 3 bases at J, with 11 bases between the two ends. This CDR3 is 14 amino acids long. Germline V CDR1 and CDR2: SNHLY, FYNNEI. The CDR3 loop is CASSEQGVVYEQYF. The CDR3 DNA reads TGTGCCAGCAGTGAACAAGGGGTCGTCTACGAGCAGTACTTC.

This sequence joins TRBV6-1 and TRBJ1-2; D is possibly TRBD1 (6 bases). The CDR3 covers 13 residues. Germline-derived CDR1 and CDR2 are MNHNS and SASEGT. The ends were cut back, 6 bases at V and 6 bases at J, with 14 bases in the middle. The CDR3 loop is CASSLDRGNGYTF. The CDR3 DNA sequence: TGTGCCAGCAGCCTGGACAGAGGAAATGGCTACACCTTC.

The chain combines TRBV29-1 with TRBJ2-1; 7 positions match TRBD2. V lost 1 base and J lost 0; bases outside the gene matches: 3. The germline V gene encodes CDR1 SQVTM and CDR2 ANQGSEA. CDR3 length: 15 amino acids. CDR3 in DNA: TGCAGCGTTGAAGGGACTAGTATCTCCTACAATGAGCAGTTCTTC. Its protein is CSVEGTSISYNEQFF.

The chain carries TRBV18 and TRBJ2-7; possible D gene TRBD2, 5 bases. This CDR3 is 13 amino acids long. Trimming left V 6 bases short and J 2 bases short, with 11 bases between. CDR1 is KGHSH and CDR2 is LQKENI in the germline V gene. CDR3 amino acids: CASSSDYAYEQYF. The CDR3 DNA reads as TGTGCCAGCTCCTCTGACTATGCCTACGAGCAGTACTTC.

The chain uses TRBV4-1 and TRBJ1-2, with 7 bases fitting TRBD1. After removal of 1 base from V and 6 bases from J, the junction contained 5 bases not matched to a gene. The germline V gene has CDR1 MGHRA and CDR2 YSYEKL. The CDR3 spans 14 residues. CDR3 nucleotide sequence: TGCGCCAGCAGCCAAGTTGGAGGGGGCGATGGCTACACCTTC. Translated, it gives CASSQVGGGDGYTF.

This sequence joins TRBV2 and TRBJ1-5; a possible D gene is TRBD1 (6 bases). Germline V gives CDR1 SNHLY, CDR2 FYNNEI. The CDR3 covers 13 residues. V was clipped by 4 bases and J by 6 bases, with 10 bases between them. The DNA of the CDR3 is TGTGCCAGCAGTGCAGAAGGGGGTCAGCCCCAGCATTTT. It is translated as CASSAEGGQPQHF.

The chain uses TRBV5-5 and TRBJ1-2, with 8 nucleotides matching TRBD1. Germline V CDR1 and CDR2: SGHKS, YYEKEE (reference sequence). J gave up 3 bases and V 0 bases, and 1 base lay outside the gene matches. This CDR3 is built from 14 residues. The CDR3 bases are TGTGCCAGCAGCTTGGGGACAGGGTACTATGGCTACACCTTC. Translating gives CASSLGTGYYGYTF.

The chain has TRBV4-1 and TRBJ1-4; possibly TRBD1 for D (5 bases). The CDR3 has 15 amino acids. V lost 1 base and J lost 6, with 12 bases in between. Germline CDR1 is MGHRA and CDR2 is YSYEKL. The DNA of the CDR3 is TGCGCCAGCAGCCAAGGGACACGAGGTGATGAAAAACTGTTTTTT. Its protein product is CASSQGTRGDEKLFF.

The rearrangement uses TRBV29-1 and TRBJ2-7; D is possibly TRBD2 (6 bases). CDR1 is SQVTM and CDR2 is ANQGSEA in the germline V gene. There are 14 residues in the CDR3. Trimming took 3 bases from V and 1 from J, leaving 13 bases between them. The CDR3 sequence is CSVEDSGESYEQYF. As DNA, the CDR3 is TGCAGCGTTGAGGATTCGGGAGAATCCTACGAGCAGTACTTC.

The rearrangement links TRBV9 to TRBJ2-7; 8 nucleotides line up with TRBD1. In germline, CDR1 is SGDLS, CDR2 YYNGEE. V lost 3 bases, J lost 4 bases, and 6 bases stayed unmatched. This CDR3 contains 14 residues. The CDR3 bases are TGTGCCAGCAGCGCCGGGACAGGAATGTACGAGCAGTACTTC. It codes for CASSAGTGMYEQYF.

CDR3 nucleotide sequence: TGCGCCAGCAGCCAAGATAGGGGCAGGGGGACTGAAGCTTTCTTT. Its translation: CASSQDRGRGTEAFF. This chain connects TRBV4-3 to TRBJ1-1; 7 bases fit TRBD1. The CDR3 is 15 residues long. V lost 0 bases, J lost 5 bases, and 6 bases stayed unmatched. Germline loops: CDR1 LGHNA, CDR2 YSLEER.

The chain employs TRBV6-7 and TRBJ2-5; the match to TRBD2 covers 9 bases. TRBV6-7 carries the ORF label, with uncertain function. With V trimmed by 0 bases and J by 5 bases, 13 bases remained unmatched. The CDR3 extends over 18 amino acids. CDR3 residues: CASSYSPSGRPRGETQYF. The CDR3, as DNA: TGTGCCAGCAGTTACTCCCCCAGCGGGAGGCCCCGGGGGGAGACCCAGTACTTC.

This sequence joins TRBV30 and TRBJ1-2, with D hard to call. The V gene lost 7 bases and the J gene lost 3 bases, with 18 bases spanning the gap. The length of the CDR3 is 14 residues. CDR1 and CDR2 (germline): GTSNPN, SVGIG (reference sequence). In nucleotides, the CDR3 is TGTGCCTCCTTAATCTCACAGAATTACTATGGCTACACCTTC. This codes for CASLISQNYYGYTF.

The genes are TRBV7-9 and TRBJ2-5; possible D gene TRBD2, 6 bases. V was cut by 5 bases and J by 1 base, with 8 bases left in between. Germline V gives CDR1 SEHNR, CDR2 FQNEAQ (reference sequence). The CDR3 consists of 13 residues. Here the CDR3 DNA reads TGTGCCAGCAGCCAGGGACTCCAAGAGACCCAGTACTTC. Its translation: CASSQGLQETQYF. The entire variable domain, with the rest obtained from reference TRBV7-9 and TRBJ2-5, is as follows: DTGVSQNPRHKITKRGQNVTFRCDPISEHNRLYWYRQTLGQGPEFLTYFQNEAQLEKSRLLSDRFSAERPKGSFSTLEIQRTEQGDSAMYLCASSQGLQETQYFGPGTRLLVL.

The chain recombines TRBV4-3 with TRBJ1-2; D is unclear. CDR3 length equals 15 residues. Germline assignment: CDR1 LGHNA and CDR2 YSLEER. V lost 4 bases to trimming and J lost 0 bases, with 12 bases between them. CDR3 bases: TGCGCCAGCAGCCCAAGTGGCCCGCCTAACTATGGCTACACCTTC. Translating gives CASSPSGPPNYGYTF.

This chain joins TRBV4-2 and TRBJ2-7, with 14 bases matching TRBD2. The CDR3 is 19 amino acids. V lost 4 bases to trimming and J lost 2 bases; unmatched junction nucleotides: 13. CDR1 and CDR2 from the germline V gene are LGHNA and YNFKEQ. CDR3 sequence: CASSLSDGTSGRSTYEQYF. The CDR3 DNA reads TGTGCCAGCAGCCTTTCGGACGGGACTAGCGGGAGAAGCACCTACGAGCAGTACTTC.

J is TRBJ2-1 and V is TRBV30; 7 nucleotides agree with TRBD2. Germline V CDR1 and CDR2: GTSNPN, SVGIG (reference sequence). The CDR3 has 14 residues. The junction had 3 bases not matched to a gene; V was cut back by 0 bases and J by 4 bases. The CDR3 region has the DNA TGTGCCTGGAGTGTACTAGCGTATTACAATGAGCAGTTCTTC. This translates into CAWSVLAYYNEQFF.

This chain connects TRBV30 to TRBJ1-1; 7 bases map to TRBD1. The length of the CDR3 is 14 residues. V was clipped by 4 bases and J by 1 base; unmatched bases: 6. The germline V gene has CDR1 GTSNPN and CDR2 SVGIG (reference sequence). CDR3 protein: CAWKGRTGNTEAFF. In DNA, the CDR3 is TGTGCCTGGAAAGGTAGGACAGGGAACACTGAAGCTTTCTTT.

This chain connects TRBV6-5 to TRBJ2-1; D unresolved. V dropped 4 bases and J dropped 12 bases, with 13 bases sitting between them. The CDR3 contains 12 residues. The germline V gene has CDR1 MNHEY and CDR2 SVGAGI. The CDR3 DNA reads as TGTGCCAGCAGTTTAGCAGCTGGAAGGCAGTTCTTC. Residues: CASSLAAGRQFF.